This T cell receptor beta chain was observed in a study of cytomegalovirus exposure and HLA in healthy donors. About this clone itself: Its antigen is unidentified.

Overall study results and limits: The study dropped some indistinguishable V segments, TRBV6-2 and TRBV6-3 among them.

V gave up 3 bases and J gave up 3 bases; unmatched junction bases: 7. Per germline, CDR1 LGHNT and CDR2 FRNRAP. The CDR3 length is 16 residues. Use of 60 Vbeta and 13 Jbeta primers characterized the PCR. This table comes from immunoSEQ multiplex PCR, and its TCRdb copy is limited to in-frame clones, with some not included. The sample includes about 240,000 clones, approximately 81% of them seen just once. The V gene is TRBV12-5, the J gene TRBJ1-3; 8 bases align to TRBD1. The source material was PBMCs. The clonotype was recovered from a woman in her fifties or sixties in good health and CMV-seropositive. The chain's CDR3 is CASGLLQGAFGNTIYF. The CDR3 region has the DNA TGTGCTAGTGGTTTATTGCAGGGGGCGTTTGGAAACACCATATATTTT.